The sequence of this T cell receptor beta chain was determined in a study of blood T cells in healthy people across ages. Across the study: Template switching picked up about one barcoded beta molecule for each two T cells.

Isolating PBMCs gave at least 6.5 million of these cells per sample. Study findings and constraints: Researchers judged that diversity estimates from one million T cells fell short of true values.

PCR was performed a second time for about 6 to 12 cycles using a sample-barcoded 5' primer and a J-beta primer mix. Per sample, CDR3-containing paired-end reads numbered at least 2.5 million. Via MiXCR, TCRdb re-called the 5' RACE reads, giving one row per CDR3 protein. This sample has about 1.5 million distinct CDR3 sequences, with 40% to 45% found just once. Regarding this clonotype: Its specificity is not known.

With 6 bases clipped from V and 5 bases from J, the junction kept 9 bases outside the gene matches. Germline-derived CDR1 and CDR2 are MDHEN and SYDVKM. The CDR3 covers 15 residues. The sequencing sample was made of blood. This TCR derives from a young woman in good health. The rearrangement joins TRBV28 to TRBJ2-4; 8 nucleotides align to TRBD2. This CDR3 reads CASSLISGTQNIQYF. The CDR3 nucleotides read TGTGCCAGCAGCTTAATTAGCGGGACCCAAAACATTCAGTACTTC.